This is a list of T cell receptor beta chains from one sample in a study of cytomegalovirus exposure and HLA in healthy donors. Libraries were prepared by immunoSEQ multiplex PCR; TCRdb keeps only in-frame clonotypes and omits some of them. The sample lists under 150,000 clones, approximately 8.9% occurring once. The sequenced sample was PBMCs. The receptors originated from a woman aged 40 to 55 in good health and CMV-seropositive. CDR3s include the opening cysteine and the closing phenylalanine or tryptophan. Fields, in order: V gene, J gene, D gene, clone size, CDR3 DNA, CDR3 protein. The D gene is left open where the match is weak. Clone size is shown for a subset of rows, as once, few, many or a class of expanded clone.

>TRBV18|TRBJ1-3|TRBD1|NA
TGTGCCAGCTCACCACGGGACAGCGGACTTGGAAACACCATATATTTT
CASSPRDSGLGNTIYF
>TRBV19|TRBJ2-3|NA|few
TGTGCCAGTAGTATAGCCAGGGGGAGGGATACGCAGTATTTT
CASSIARGRDTQYF
>TRBV5-4|TRBJ1-1|TRBD1|NA
TGTGCCAGCACCAGCAACAGGGGAGGAACTGAAGCTTTCTTT
CASTSNRGGTEAFF
>TRBV2|TRBJ1-1|NA|many
TGTGCCAGCAGTCTCTTCCCGGGGGTAGTGAACACTGAAGCTTTCTTT
CASSLFPGVVNTEAFF
>TRBV5-1|TRBJ2-2|TRBD1|NA
TGCGCCAGCAGCCGACCCCGACAGGGGGCTGACACCGGGGAGCTGTTTTTT
CASSRPRQGADTGELFF
>TRBV2|TRBJ1-1|NA|NA
TGTGCCAGCTCACGGGAGGAGGGAACTGAAGCTTTCTTT
CASSREEGTEAFF
>TRBV10-3|TRBJ1-6|TRBD1|few
TGTGCCATCAGTGAGGACAGGGGACAGAATTCACCCCTCCACTTT
CAISEDRGQNSPLHF
>TRBV5-4|TRBJ2-7|TRBD1|NA
TGTGCCAGCAGCTTGGCCGGGACAGGGTCCTACGAGCAGTACTTC
CASSLAGTGSYEQYF
>TRBV18|TRBJ2-1|NA|NA
TGTGCCAGCTCACCACTACGGGGGAGGAATGAGCAGTTCTTC
CASSPLRGRNEQFF
>TRBV7-6|TRBJ2-1|NA|few
TGTGCCAGCAGCCCAGGGTTTTGGTCCTACAATGAGCAGTTCTTC
CASSPGFWSYNEQFF
>TRBV19|TRBJ1-3|TRBD1|few
TGTGCCAGTAGTATTCGGGACAGGATCATGGACACCATATATTTT
CASSIRDRIMDTIYF
>TRBV6-1|TRBJ1-5|TRBD1|NA
TGTGCCAGCAATAACAGGGGTGGACAGCCCCAGCATTTT
CASNNRGGQPQHF
>TRBV6-5|TRBJ1-3|NA|few
TGTGCCAGCAAGCCCAGGGAATTATCTGGAAACACCATATATTTT
CASKPRELSGNTIYF
>TRBV7-8|TRBJ1-2|TRBD1|NA
TGTGCCAGCAGCTTAAAGGGCAGGGGGCAGGACTATGGCTACACCTTC
CASSLKGRGQDYGYTF
>TRBV5-8|TRBJ1-2|NA|few
TGTGCCAGCAGCTTGCCGGGGAGGGGTACCTATGGCTACACCTTC
CASSLPGRGTYGYTF
>TRBV5-1|TRBJ2-3|TRBD2|NA
TGCGCCAGCAGCCGACAGGGGACTAGCGGGGGATCCACAGATACGCAGTATTTT
CASSRQGTSGGSTDTQYF
>TRBV5-1|TRBJ2-2|TRBD1|few
TGCGCCAGCTCCGACAGGGCGAACACCGGGGAGCTGTTTTTT
CASSDRANTGELFF
>TRBV5-1|TRBJ2-7|TRBD1|few
TGCGCCAGCAGCCCTGGTGGGACAGGGGTCTACGAGCAGTACTTC
CASSPGGTGVYEQYF
>TRBV6-1|TRBJ1-6|NA|few
TGTGCCAGCAGGACTTCCCTCCATAATTCACCCCTCCACTTT
CASRTSLHNSPLHF
>TRBV7-3|TRBJ2-3|TRBD2|NA
TGTGCCAGCAGCTTAAACGCGGGGGGATTATCAGATACGCAGTATTTT
CASSLNAGGLSDTQYF
>TRBV7-2|TRBJ1-2|TRBD1|NA
TGTGCCAGAAGCCCGACAGGGTCCTGGGGCTACACCTTC
CARSPTGSWGYTF
>TRBV19|TRBJ2-5|TRBD1|few
TGTGCCAGCAGGGGACAGAACCTGGAGACCCAGTACTTC
CASRGQNLETQYF
>TRBV9|TRBJ1-6|TRBD1|few
TGTGCCAGCAGTCGTACAGGGGACAGCTCCTATAATTCACCCCTCCACTTT
CASSRTGDSSYNSPLHF
>TRBV5-1|TRBJ2-7|NA|few
TGCGCCAGCAGCGGAAACAGGTTGGCCTACGAGCAGTACTTC
CASSGNRLAYEQYF
>TRBV25-1|TRBJ1-2|TRBD1|NA
TGTGCCAGCAGTCGCGGGACAGATTATGGCTACACCTTC
CASSRGTDYGYTF
>TRBV7-7|TRBJ2-1|NA|few
TGTGCCAGCAGTGTAGGTAGGGGTGGTGAGCAGTTCTTC
CASSVGRGGEQFF
>TRBV5-6|TRBJ1-2|TRBD1|NA
TGTGCCAGCAGGACTCAGGGGGACTATGGCTACACCTTC
CASRTQGDYGYTF
>TRBV5-4|TRBJ2-2|NA|NA
TGTGCCAGCAGTCAGGAGAACACCGGGGAGCTGTTTTTT
CASSQENTGELFF
>TRBV29-1|TRBJ2-2|TRBD1|few
TGCAGCGTTGGTCAGGGGGTGGACACCGGGGAGCTGTTTTTT
CSVGQGVDTGELFF
>TRBV10-1|TRBJ2-3|TRBD2|few
TGCGCCATCACTACCCTAGCGGGGGTCAACACAGATACGCAGTATTTT
CAITTLAGVNTDTQYF
>TRBV5-1|TRBJ2-3|TRBD2|few
TGCGCCAGCAGCCTGGGACTAGCGGGGGGCACAGATACGCAGTATTTT
CASSLGLAGGTDTQYF
>TRBV10-2|TRBJ2-7|TRBD1|NA
TGCGCCAGCAGTGGACAGGGACCCTACGAGCAGTACTTC
CASSGQGPYEQYF
>TRBV6-5|TRBJ1-2|TRBD1|few
TGTGCCAGCAGCCGAGGACAGGGCATGAGTGGCTACACCTTC
CASSRGQGMSGYTF
>TRBV27|TRBJ2-7|NA|NA
TGTGCCAGCAGTTTACAGACAGGTCCCTACGAGCAGTACTTC
CASSLQTGPYEQYF
>TRBV18|TRBJ2-5|NA|NA
TGTGCCAGCTCACCACCGGGACAACGGGAGACCCAGTACTTC
CASSPPGQRETQYF
>TRBV18|TRBJ2-7|TRBD1|NA
TGTGCCAGCTCACCACTAACCGGGACAGGGGACTACGAGCAGTACTTC
CASSPLTGTGDYEQYF
>TRBV5-6|TRBJ2-3|NA|NA
TGTGCCAGCAGCTTCGGCCGGAGAAACACAGATACGCAGTATTTT
CASSFGRRNTDTQYF
>TRBV7-8|TRBJ1-6|NA|few
TGTGCCAGCAGCGGAGGAGGGACCGCAAATTCACCCCTCCACTTT
CASSGGGTANSPLHF
>TRBV4-1|TRBJ1-4|NA|few
TGCGCCAGCAGCCAAGATGGAGGGACGGGTGAAAAACTGTTTTTT
CASSQDGGTGEKLFF
>TRBV5-1|TRBJ2-2|TRBD1|NA
TGCGCCAGCAGCTCCGAGATTGACAGGGTGCAGCTGTTTTTT
CASSSEIDRVQLFF
>TRBV7-6|TRBJ2-5|TRBD1|NA
TGTGCCAGCAGCTTAGTGGGGACAGGGCTACAAGAGACCCAGTACTTC
CASSLVGTGLQETQYF
>TRBV9|TRBJ2-3|TRBD2|few
TGTGCCAGCAGCGCTACTAGCGGGGGGTATGATACGCAGTATTTT
CASSATSGGYDTQYF
>TRBV2|TRBJ2-1|TRBD1|NA
TGTGCCATAGCGACAGGGATGGATGAGCAGTTCTTC
CAIATGMDEQFF
>TRBV19|TRBJ1-5|TRBD1|few
TGTGCCAGTAGTGCTGGAAAGGACAGGGCTAGCAATCAGCCCCAGCATTTT
CASSAGKDRASNQPQHF
>TRBV7-2|TRBJ1-2|NA|NA
TGTGCCAGCAGCTTATCGGGAGGGGACTATGGCTACACCTTC
CASSLSGGDYGYTF
>TRBV2|TRBJ2-1|TRBD2|few
TGTGCCAGCAGTGATCAAGCGGGGGGGCCCAATGAGCAGTTCTTC
CASSDQAGGPNEQFF
>TRBV19|TRBJ2-7|TRBD1|few
TGTGCCAGTAGTAACACAGGGGGCCTCCCCACTAGCTCCTACGAGCAGTACTTC
CASSNTGGLPTSSYEQYF
>TRBV18|TRBJ2-3|NA|NA
TGTGCCAGCTCACCATTCCGTGACAGAGACATTACTAGCACAGATACGCAGTATTTT
CASSPFRDRDITSTDTQYF
>TRBV7-2|TRBJ2-7|NA|NA
TGTGCCAGCAGCTTAGGGATGGGAGGAGGGTACGAGCAGTACTTC
CASSLGMGGGYEQYF
>TRBV7-9|TRBJ2-7|NA|NA
TGTGCCAGCAGCCCCGATGGTGGTGGGGGCGGGTACGAGCAGTACTTC
CASSPDGGGGGYEQYF
>TRBV7-9|TRBJ1-2|TRBD1|few
TGTGCCAGCAGCTTAGAGGGGGCAACCCTCTCTCCCTTC
CASSLEGATLSPF
>TRBV2|TRBJ2-5|TRBD2|few
TGTGCCAGCAGTTTTCTTCTAGCGGGGGCCCAAGAGACCCAGTACTTC
CASSFLLAGAQETQYF
>TRBV20-1|TRBJ2-1|TRBD2|few
TGCAGCACTCCTCGGGGGGATGAGCAGTTCTTC
CSTPRGDEQFF